What follows are 20 T cell receptor beta chains derived from one specimen sequenced in a study of T cell responses to AZD1222 COVID-19 vaccine. Only in-frame clones appear in the TCRdb table, and some are missing; sequencing was by immunoSEQ multiplex PCR. The table includes 100,000 or so clones, roughly 89% detected once. Sequenced here: peripheral blood, sampled on day 0 of AZD1222 vaccination. The receptor source for this set is an adult in good health.

In DNA, the CDR3 is TGTGCCAGCAGCCCAATCCAGGCTAACTATGGCTACACCTTC. Translating gives CASSPIQANYGYTF. The chain is built from TRBV9 and TRBJ1-2; no clear D gene. From germline, CDR1 is SGDLS and CDR2 YYNGEE. The CDR3 runs 14 residues. V was trimmed by 4 bases and J by 0 bases, leaving 10 bases between them.

The gene calls are TRBV18 and TRBJ2-6; D is uncertain. With 7 bases removed from V and 0 bases from J, the gap between germline ends came to 16 bases. Germline loops: CDR1 KGHSH, CDR2 LQKENI. This CDR3 comprises 17 residues. The CDR3 DNA reads as TGTGCCAGCTATCAGGTCGGAACCTACTCTGGGGCCAACGTCCTGACTTTC. It translates to CASYQVGTYSGANVLTF. Based on the CDR3 plus reference TRBV18 and TRBJ2-6, the full variable domain is NAGVMQNPRHLVRRRGQEARLRCSPMKGHSHVYWYRQLPEEGLKFMVYLQKENIIDESGMPKERFSAEFPKEGPSILRIQQVVRGDSAAYFCASYQVGTYSGANVLTFGAGSRLTVL.

The rearrangement links TRBV28 to TRBJ1-4; maybe TRBD1 (6 bases). The CDR3 has 14 residues. The V gene's germline CDR1 is MDHEN and CDR2 SYDVKM. The germline V and J ends were trimmed by 6 bases and 3 bases, with 11 bases remaining between them. The CDR3 is CASRIGGANEKLFF. The CDR3 DNA reads as TGTGCCAGCAGGATAGGGGGGGCTAATGAAAAACTGTTTTTT.

The chain combines TRBV4-1 with TRBJ2-3; no definite D call. Trimming removed 0 bases at V and 2 bases at J, with 6 bases between. CDR1 and CDR2 (germline): MGHRA, YSYEKL. CDR3 length: 14 residues. CDR3 region: CASSQDPNTDTQYF. The CDR3 DNA sequence: TGCGCCAGCAGCCAAGACCCGAACACAGATACGCAGTATTTT.

The sample holds one count of this clone. The chain carries TRBV19 and TRBJ2-7, with 7 bases fitting TRBD2. CDR1 is LNHDA, CDR2 SQIVND, per germline (reference sequence). Trimming removed 2 bases from V and 3 bases from J; junction bases left unmatched: 7. This CDR3 has 15 amino acids. CDR3 sequence: CASSIREGTYYEQYF. The CDR3 bases are TGTGCCAGTAGTATAAGGGAGGGAACCTACTACGAGCAGTACTTC.

This clone was detected a few times. The CDR3 bases are TGTGCCAGCAGCACACCCGGGACCGAAATATACTACAATCAGCCCCAGCATTTT. Its translation: CASSTPGTEIYYNQPQHF. The V call is TRBV28, the J call TRBJ1-5; D might be TRBD1 (5 bases). V gave up 6 bases and J gave up 3 bases, with 24 bases separating them. This CDR3 comprises 18 residues. CDR1 is MDHEN and CDR2 is SYDVKM in the germline V gene.

This clone was observed a single time. The V call is TRBV2, the J call TRBJ1-1, with 7 bases identical to TRBD1. This CDR3 contains 21 residues. Germline CDR1 reads SNHLY; CDR2 reads FYNNEI. The V and J ends lost 0 bases and 1 base, in that order; junction bases with no gene match: 20. The CDR3 sequence: CASSEAVYIWTGRPTNTEAFF. The DNA of the CDR3 is TGTGCCAGCAGTGAAGCGGTGTATATCTGGACAGGCCGGCCCACGAACACTGAAGCTTTCTTT.

This clone was seen only once. The chain is built from TRBV12-3 or TRBV12-4 and TRBJ1-2; possibly TRBD1 for D (6 bases). Trimming shortened V by 3 bases and J by 6 bases, and 8 bases separated the two germline ends. The CDR3 length is 12 residues. CDR3 region: CASSFAGDGYTF. In nucleotides, the CDR3 is TGTGCCAGCAGTTTTGCAGGGGATGGCTACACCTTC.

The chain links TRBV6-2 or TRBV6-3 to TRBJ1-5; no firm D call. This CDR3 has 14 amino acids. Germline V gene data show CDR1 as MNHEY and CDR2 as SVGEGT. V was clipped by 2 bases and J by 6 bases, with 11 bases between them. CDR3 region: CASSYVLGGQPQHF. DNA of the CDR3: TGTGCCAGCAGTTACGTCTTGGGCGGTCAGCCCCAGCATTTT.

The CDR3 loop is CATSRGGFGEKLFF. The CDR3 bases are TGTGCCACCTCGCGAGGGGGCTTCGGTGAAAAACTGTTTTTT. The rearrangement uses TRBV24-1 and TRBJ1-4, with TRBD1 identical over 7 bases. This CDR3 has 14 residues. The germline CDR1 and CDR2 sequences are KGHDR and SFDVKD. After removal of 9 bases from V and 7 bases from J, the junction contained 10 bases not matched to a gene.

This chain links TRBV7-2 with TRBJ2-3, with a tentative D call TRBD1 (5 bases). Trimming took off 5 bases at V and 5 bases at J, with 11 bases between the two ends. Germline values: CDR1 SGHTA, CDR2 FQGNSA. This CDR3 comprises 13 residues. The CDR3 bases are TGTGCCAGCAGCGCTCGCGACAGAGATACGCAGTATTTT. It codes for CASSARDRDTQYF.

The CDR3: CASSLRPGGGLNEQFF. The CDR3 coding sequence is TGTGCCAGCAGCTTAAGGCCCGGTGGGGGATTGAATGAGCAGTTCTTC. This chain connects TRBV7-3 to TRBJ2-1; D possibly uses TRBD1 or TRBD2 (5 bases each). Trimming pared 1 base from V and 7 bases from J, leaving 17 bases between. Germline V CDR1 and CDR2: SGHTA, FQGTGA. CDR3 length: 16 residues.

This clone was picked up one time. V usage is TRBV19 and J usage is TRBJ2-5, with a possible D match to TRBD1 (5 bases). Germline assignment: CDR1 LNHDA and CDR2 SQIVND (reference sequence). V dropped 7 bases and J dropped 7 bases, with 13 bases sitting between them. CDR3 length equals 12 residues. The CDR3 loop is CASTDSFRTQYF. The DNA for the CDR3 is TGTGCCAGTACCGACAGTTTTAGGACCCAGTACTTC.

The chain is built from TRBV4-3 and TRBJ2-5; 7 bases align to TRBD2. V shed 1 base, J shed 2 bases, and the junction held 4 bases outside the gene matches. CDR1 is LGHNA and CDR2 is YSLEER in the germline V gene. This CDR3 is 15 amino acids long. Written as DNA, the CDR3 is TGCGCCAGCAGCCAAGTTGCGGGAGAGCAAGAGACCCAGTACTTC. Protein: CASSQVAGEQETQYF.

The CDR3 protein is CASSPPGTGTDTQYF. The CDR3 nucleotides read TGTGCCAGCTCACCACCCGGGACAGGCACAGATACGCAGTATTTT. The rearrangement links TRBV18 to TRBJ2-3, with TRBD1 matching 7 bases. Unmatched junction bases numbered 1, after V lost 0 bases and J lost 1 base. The germline CDR1 and CDR2 sequences are KGHSH and LQKENI. The CDR3 sequence is 15 residues long.

The rearrangement joins TRBV5-5 to TRBJ2-5, with 7 bases aligning to TRBD1. V lost 4 bases and J lost 1; bases outside the gene matches: 7. CDR1 is SGHKS and CDR2 is YYEKEE in the germline V gene (reference sequence). This CDR3 contains 15 residues. The CDR3 DNA sequence: TGTGCCAGCAGCCACTTCAGGGACAGCCAAGAGACCCAGTACTTC. Encoded protein: CASSHFRDSQETQYF.

The chain is built from TRBV5-4 and TRBJ1-5; the D gene is possibly TRBD1 (6 bases). V was cut by 0 bases and J by 6 bases, with 19 bases left in between. The CDR3 loop spans 17 amino acids. Germline-derived CDR1 and CDR2 are SGHNT and YYREEE (reference sequence). The CDR3 here is CASSLGLPGQSTQPQHF. The CDR3 DNA is TGTGCCAGCAGCTTGGGTCTCCCGGGACAATCCACTCAGCCCCAGCATTTT.

This rearrangement joins TRBV11-2 to TRBJ1-6; D might be TRBD1 (6 bases). The CDR3 has 17 residues. V was shortened by 4 bases and J by 12 bases, with 25 bases between the two germline ends. Germline CDR1 SGHAT, CDR2 FQNNGV. The CDR3 DNA is TGTGCCAGCAGCTCAGTCGACCGGACAGCGACCTCGGGACCCCTCCACTTT. Protein sequence: CASSSVDRTATSGPLHF.

This rearrangement joins TRBV7-6 to TRBJ1-3; weak D call: TRBD1 (6 bases). CDR1 and CDR2 from the germline V gene are SGHVS and FNYEAQ. V was trimmed by 1 base and J by 0 bases, leaving 16 bases between them. The CDR3 has 18 amino acids. The CDR3 DNA reads as TGTGCCAGCAGCTTAGGGGTTCCAGGGGTCATCTCTGGAAACACCATATATTTT. It yields the protein CASSLGVPGVISGNTIYF.

J is TRBJ1-6 and V is TRBV19; TRBD1 is a possible D gene (5 bases). Per germline, CDR1 LNHDA and CDR2 SQIVND (reference sequence). The V and J ends lost 8 bases and 5 bases respectively, with 10 bases between them. CDR3 length equals 13 residues. For the CDR3, the DNA is TGTGCCAGTGGCAGGGCGAATAATTCACCCCTCCACTTT. Its protein is CASGRANNSPLHF.